The rows below give T cell receptor beta chains drawn from one sample of a study of beta chain features in type 1 diabetes. Libraries were prepared by immunoSEQ multiplex PCR; TCRdb keeps only in-frame clonotypes and omits some of them. The sample consists of roughly 260,000 clones, approximately 10% of them appearing once. Material for sequencing was naive CD4+ T cells from blood. The source of these receptors is a man under 40 with type 1 diabetes. Both conserved end residues are part of each CDR3. D genes are given only for firm matches. The size of a clone is reported for some rows only, either as once, few or many, or as a class for expanded clones.

CDR3nt: TGCGCCAGCAGCCAAGAACGGGACAGGAGAGAGACCCAGTACTTC; CDR3aa: CASSQERDRRETQYF; v_gene: TRBV4-3; j_gene: TRBJ2-5; d_gene: TRBD1; abundance: .
CDR3nt: TGTGCCTGGACCATGGGACTAGCGGGGGCTCAGTACTTC; CDR3aa: CAWTMGLAGAQYF; v_gene: TRBV30; j_gene: TRBJ2-5; d_gene: TRBD2; abundance: few
CDR3nt: TGTGCCAGCAGCCGGACAGGGCAAGCTTTCTTT; CDR3aa: CASSRTGQAFF; v_gene: TRBV5-6; j_gene: TRBJ1-1; d_gene: TRBD1; abundance: few
CDR3nt: TGTGCCAGCAGCTTTCTTCTACAGTCCTACGAGCAGTACTTC; CDR3aa: CASSFLLQSYEQYF; v_gene: TRBV11-2; j_gene: TRBJ2-7; d_gene: .; abundance: .
CDR3nt: TGTGCCAGCTCACCAACGGGTTCTTCCTACGAGCAGTACTTC; CDR3aa: CASSPTGSSYEQYF; v_gene: TRBV18; j_gene: TRBJ2-7; d_gene: .; abundance: .
CDR3nt: TGTGCCAGCTCACCTACCTTTCGAGCAGATACGCAGTATTTT; CDR3aa: CASSPTFRADTQYF; v_gene: TRBV18; j_gene: TRBJ2-3; d_gene: .; abundance: .
CDR3nt: TGCGCCAGCAGCTTGACTATCAGCACAGATACGCAGTATTTT; CDR3aa: CASSLTISTDTQYF; v_gene: TRBV5-1; j_gene: TRBJ2-3; d_gene: .; abundance: .
CDR3nt: TGCAGCGTTGTACGGCAGGGCTATGGCTACACCTTC; CDR3aa: CSVVRQGYGYTF; v_gene: TRBV29-1; j_gene: TRBJ1-2; d_gene: .; abundance: few
CDR3nt: TGCGCCAGCAGCCAAGGGAGAGTAGGACAGACATACAATGAGCAGTTCTTC; CDR3aa: CASSQGRVGQTYNEQFF; v_gene: TRBV4-1; j_gene: TRBJ2-1; d_gene: .; abundance: .
CDR3nt: TGCGCCAGCAACCAGCAGGGCTCCTACGAGCAGTACTTC; CDR3aa: CASNQQGSYEQYF; v_gene: TRBV5-1; j_gene: TRBJ2-7; d_gene: .; abundance: few
CDR3nt: TGCGCCAGCAGCCTTAGCACAGATACGCAGTATTTT; CDR3aa: CASSLSTDTQYF; v_gene: TRBV5-1; j_gene: TRBJ2-3; d_gene: .; abundance: few
CDR3nt: TGTGCCTGGAGTGTGGGAGTTGAGGAGCAGTTCTTC; CDR3aa: CAWSVGVEEQFF; v_gene: TRBV30; j_gene: TRBJ2-1; d_gene: .; abundance: few
CDR3nt: TGTGCCAGCAGCCAAGCAGACAGGGGGATGGCCAATGAGCAGTTCTTC; CDR3aa: CASSQADRGMANEQFF; v_gene: TRBV4-2; j_gene: TRBJ2-1; d_gene: TRBD1; abundance: few
CDR3nt: TGTGCCAGCAGGGACAGGGGAATAGCAACTAATGAAAAACTGTTTTTT; CDR3aa: CASRDRGIATNEKLFF; v_gene: TRBV19; j_gene: TRBJ1-4; d_gene: TRBD1; abundance: few
CDR3nt: TGTGCCAGCAGCAAAGTCGGGGTAGAGACCCAGTACTTC; CDR3aa: CASSKVGVETQYF; v_gene: TRBV7-2; j_gene: TRBJ2-5; d_gene: .; abundance: .
CDR3nt: TGTGCCAGCAGCGTAGGGGGAAGGACAGGGGCCCAGGAGCAGTACTTC; CDR3aa: CASSVGGRTGAQEQYF; v_gene: TRBV9; j_gene: TRBJ2-7; d_gene: TRBD1; abundance: .
CDR3nt: TGCGCCAGCAGCCCCTCCCGACAGGCCGGGGACGAGCAGTACTTC; CDR3aa: CASSPSRQAGDEQYF; v_gene: TRBV5-1; j_gene: TRBJ2-7; d_gene: .; abundance: few
CDR3nt: TGCGCCAGCAGCTCTCGGACAACCTTTTCCTACAATGAGCAGTTCTTC; CDR3aa: CASSSRTTFSYNEQFF; v_gene: TRBV4-1; j_gene: TRBJ2-1; d_gene: .; abundance: few
CDR3nt: TGTGCCATCAGTGACCAGGATGTCACTGAAGCTTTCTTT; CDR3aa: CAISDQDVTEAFF; v_gene: TRBV10-3; j_gene: TRBJ1-1; d_gene: .; abundance: few
CDR3nt: TGTGCCAGCAGTTTAATAACAGGGGTTGGCTACACCTTC; CDR3aa: CASSLITGVGYTF; v_gene: TRBV28; j_gene: TRBJ1-2; d_gene: TRBD1; abundance: few
CDR3nt: TGTGCCAGCAGCTTTAGTGGGCCCAATGAGCAGTTCTTC; CDR3aa: CASSFSGPNEQFF; v_gene: TRBV5-4; j_gene: TRBJ2-1; d_gene: .; abundance: few
CDR3nt: TGCGCCAGCAGCCAAGACAGGGGTTCCTACAATGAGCAGTTCTTC; CDR3aa: CASSQDRGSYNEQFF; v_gene: TRBV4-1; j_gene: TRBJ2-1; d_gene: .; abundance: .
CDR3nt: TGTGCCAGCTCACCACGCGGGGGGGCCGATGAGACCCAGTACTTC; CDR3aa: CASSPRGGADETQYF; v_gene: TRBV18; j_gene: TRBJ2-5; d_gene: TRBD2; abundance: .
CDR3nt: TGTGCCAGTAGTATAGGAGGAATCAATTCACCCCTCCACTTT; CDR3aa: CASSIGGINSPLHF; v_gene: TRBV19; j_gene: TRBJ1-6; d_gene: .; abundance: .
CDR3nt: TGTGCCATCAAGGGGACTAGCACAGATACGCAGTATTTT; CDR3aa: CAIKGTSTDTQYF; v_gene: TRBV10-3; j_gene: TRBJ2-3; d_gene: .; abundance: .
CDR3nt: TGTGCCAGCAGCAGACCTCGACTGGCTTGGGGCTACACCTTC; CDR3aa: CASSRPRLAWGYTF; v_gene: TRBV5-6; j_gene: TRBJ1-2; d_gene: .; abundance: .
CDR3nt: TGTGCCAGCAGTTCCGGACAGGGTACCTCCTACTTC; CDR3aa: CASSSGQGTSYF; v_gene: TRBV6-5; j_gene: TRBJ2-7; d_gene: TRBD1; abundance: few
CDR3nt: TGTGCCAGCAGCTACTACCAGATGAGCCACAGGGGAGCGACCTATGGCTACACCTTC; CDR3aa: CASSYYQMSHRGATYGYTF; v_gene: TRBV5-8; j_gene: TRBJ1-2; d_gene: TRBD1; abundance: .
CDR3nt: TGCAGCGTTGCCCGGGAGTACAATGAGCAGTTCTTC; CDR3aa: CSVAREYNEQFF; v_gene: TRBV29-1; j_gene: TRBJ2-1; d_gene: .; abundance: few
CDR3nt: TGTGCCAGCAGCTTACGCCAGGGTAGGGGGTCAACTAATGAAAAACTGTTTTTT; CDR3aa: CASSLRQGRGSTNEKLFF; v_gene: TRBV7-9; j_gene: TRBJ1-4; d_gene: .; abundance: .
CDR3nt: TGTGCCAGCAGAAGGACAGGGGGTGACACTGAAGCTTTCTTT; CDR3aa: CASRRTGGDTEAFF; v_gene: TRBV7-9; j_gene: TRBJ1-1; d_gene: TRBD1; abundance: .
CDR3nt: TGTGCCAGCAGCAGACAGGGTGAAGCTTTCTTT; CDR3aa: CASSRQGEAFF; v_gene: TRBV7-9; j_gene: TRBJ1-1; d_gene: TRBD1; abundance: few
CDR3nt: TGTGCCAGCAGCTTGGAGACTGAAGCTTTCTTT; CDR3aa: CASSLETEAFF; v_gene: TRBV13; j_gene: TRBJ1-1; d_gene: .; abundance: .
CDR3nt: TGCGCCAGCACCCTAGCGGGGGGGCTAGTCGCAGATACGCAGTATTTT; CDR3aa: CASTLAGGLVADTQYF; v_gene: TRBV4-1; j_gene: TRBJ2-3; d_gene: TRBD2; abundance: .
CDR3nt: TGTGCCAGCAGCTTATACACCTACGAGCAGTACTTC; CDR3aa: CASSLYTYEQYF; v_gene: TRBV11-2; j_gene: TRBJ2-7; d_gene: .; abundance: few
CDR3nt: TGTGCCAGCGGGGCCGAGGGGGCTCCATGGGAGACCCAGTACTTC; CDR3aa: CASGAEGAPWETQYF; v_gene: TRBV6-6; j_gene: TRBJ2-5; d_gene: TRBD1; abundance: .
CDR3nt: TGTGCCAGCAGTTACTTTTCCGGCCGCGGGGGCTACACCTTC; CDR3aa: CASSYFSGRGGYTF; v_gene: TRBV6-6; j_gene: TRBJ1-2; d_gene: .; abundance: .
CDR3nt: TGTGCCAGCACCCGAGGGTCTTACGAGCAGTACTTC; CDR3aa: CASTRGSYEQYF; v_gene: TRBV5-6; j_gene: TRBJ2-7; d_gene: .; abundance: .
CDR3nt: TGTGCCAGCAGCTCAACAGGGGACTGGAAGACCCAGTACTTC; CDR3aa: CASSSTGDWKTQYF; v_gene: TRBV4-2; j_gene: TRBJ2-5; d_gene: .; abundance: .
CDR3nt: TGTGCCAGCAGTTTTAAACCTGGGGAGGGCCAAGCTTTCTTT; CDR3aa: CASSFKPGEGQAFF; v_gene: TRBV5-4; j_gene: TRBJ1-1; d_gene: .; abundance: .
CDR3nt: TGTGCCAGCTCACGGACAGGGGGCCACTATGGCTACACCTTC; CDR3aa: CASSRTGGHYGYTF; v_gene: TRBV18; j_gene: TRBJ1-2; d_gene: TRBD1; abundance: few
CDR3nt: TGTGCCAGCACCTGGGGGACAGGAGGAAACTATGGCTACACCTTC; CDR3aa: CASTWGTGGNYGYTF; v_gene: TRBV7-2; j_gene: TRBJ1-2; d_gene: TRBD1; abundance: .
CDR3nt: TGTGCCAGCAGTTTGGACAGCCCAGAGACCCAGTACTTC; CDR3aa: CASSLDSPETQYF; v_gene: TRBV28; j_gene: TRBJ2-5; d_gene: .; abundance: .
CDR3nt: TGTGCCAGCAGTTACGGTGCGGGGGCCACGAGTGAGCAGTTCTTC; CDR3aa: CASSYGAGATSEQFF; v_gene: TRBV6-5; j_gene: TRBJ2-1; d_gene: .; abundance: .
CDR3nt: TGTGCCAGCAGTTTGCGGCTGTTCTATGGCTACACCTTC; CDR3aa: CASSLRLFYGYTF; v_gene: TRBV28; j_gene: TRBJ1-2; d_gene: .; abundance: few
CDR3nt: TGTGCCAGCTCACCGCCGGGCCAAGAGACCCAGTACTTC; CDR3aa: CASSPPGQETQYF; v_gene: TRBV18; j_gene: TRBJ2-5; d_gene: .; abundance: .
CDR3nt: TGTGCCAGCAGCTACTACATGGGGCCCTCCTACGAGCAGTACTTC; CDR3aa: CASSYYMGPSYEQYF; v_gene: TRBV7-9; j_gene: TRBJ2-7; d_gene: .; abundance: .
CDR3nt: TGTGCCTGGAGGAAACAGGGGCGGCAGCCCCAGCATTTT; CDR3aa: CAWRKQGRQPQHF; v_gene: TRBV30; j_gene: TRBJ1-5; d_gene: TRBD1; abundance: few
CDR3nt: TGCAGCGTTGAAGACTTACGGGGATTCTCTGGAAACACCATATATTTT; CDR3aa: CSVEDLRGFSGNTIYF; v_gene: TRBV29-1; j_gene: TRBJ1-3; d_gene: .; abundance: few
CDR3nt: TGTGCCAGCAGACTAAACACCGGGGAGCTGTTTTTT; CDR3aa: CASRLNTGELFF; v_gene: TRBV7-9; j_gene: TRBJ2-2; d_gene: .; abundance: .
CDR3nt: TGTGCCAGCAGCCCCCCCGGGCGGGGGGGTAACAATGAGCAGTTCTTC; CDR3aa: CASSPPGRGGNNEQFF; v_gene: TRBV5-4; j_gene: TRBJ2-1; d_gene: TRBD2; abundance: few
CDR3nt: TGTGCCAGCAGCTTTTCCGGGACAGTGAACACTGAAGCTTTCTTT; CDR3aa: CASSFSGTVNTEAFF; v_gene: TRBV7-9; j_gene: TRBJ1-1; d_gene: TRBD1; abundance: .
CDR3nt: TGTGCCAGCTCACCGTCACAGGAGACTGAAGCTTTCTTT; CDR3aa: CASSPSQETEAFF; v_gene: TRBV18; j_gene: TRBJ1-1; d_gene: .; abundance: .